This record looks at one TCR beta chain sequence and its context. This entry is derived from a study of control samples from healthy donors and cancer patients. TCRdb's table, derived via immunoSEQ multiplex PCR, lists solely in-frame clones and lacks some. The data contain some 120,000 clones, 93% of them singletons. Germline values: CDR1 SSHAT, CDR2 FNYEAQ (reference sequence). Between the trimmed V and J ends, which lost 7 bases and 5 bases, there was a span of 17 bases. CDR3 length equals 14 residues. The V gene is TRBV7-7, the J gene TRBJ1-1; tentatively, D is TRBD1 (6 bases). Material for sequencing was blood. The receptor was isolated from a man younger than 45 in good health. CDR3 nucleotides: TGTGCCAGCACTTTACTCCGGGGGGCTACTGAAGCTTTCTTT. It translates to CASTLLRGATEAFF.